The clone carrying this T cell receptor (beta chain) has only a few counts. The entry originates in a study of T cell repertoires in aging, cancer and after chemotherapy. In the study overall: Donor ages fell into six groups from 30 or younger up to 70 or older.

Rearranged V-D-J TRB sequences were amplified with a mixed TRB-A/B primer pool. One entry per CDR3 protein results from TCRdb running MiXCR on the multiplex PCR reads. The sample contains thousands of distinct CDR3 sequences, 35% to 50% of which appear only once. Peripheral blood genomic DNA, not sorted cells or RNA, was the template. Germline V lookup: CDR1 SGHTA, CDR2 FQGNSA. Trimming left V 7 bases short and J 8 bases short, with 13 bases between. This CDR3 region has 12 residues. The TCR comes from a human donor with a blood cancer. The specimen was blood. This chain uses TRBV7-2 with TRBJ2-3; D possibly corresponds to TRBD1 (6 bases). The CDR3 region is CASKQGQGTQYF. CDR3 DNA sequence: TGTGCCAGCAAGCAGGGGCAAGGTACGCAGTATTTT.